Sequencing of this T cell receptor beta chain was carried out in a study of blood T cell repertoires in COVID-19. Repertoires were generated with immunoSEQ multiplex PCR, while TCRdb's copy carries only in-frame clones and drops some. Of roughly 360,000 clones in the sample, about 80% are singletons; the top ten hold 0.85% to 1.3%. CDR1 is LGHDT and CDR2 is YNNKEL in the germline V gene (reference sequence). V dropped 6 bases and J dropped 0 bases, with 11 bases sitting between them. The CDR3 sequence is 14 residues long. This TCR was recovered from a human donor with acute or convalescent COVID-19. The donor label of this sample is uncertain. This rearrangement joins TRBV3-1 (or the pseudogene TRBV3-2) to TRBJ1-1, with a weak D call TRBD1 (6 bases). The sequenced sample consisted of peripheral blood. CDR3 nucleotides: TGTGCCAGCAGACACGGACAGTTGAACACTGAAGCTTTCTTT. It specifies CASRHGQLNTEAFF.